The T cell receptor beta chain under discussion was sequenced for a study of CD8 T cells in Susac syndrome. Reverse transcription of about 0.5 to 1 ug RNA was carried out with random hexamers. TCRdb reprocessed the immunoSEQ multiplex PCR reads via MiXCR and lists one record per CDR3 protein. The table lists some 150,000 distinct CDR3 sequences, 90% to 95% of them singletons. Deletions cut 7 bases from V and 0 bases from J, with 7 bases between. The CDR3 is 11 amino acids. The germline V gene has CDR1 GTSNPN and CDR2 SVGIG (reference sequence). The source material was CD8+ T cells from PBMCs. This sequence originates from a human donor with multiple sclerosis. V gene TRBV30 combines with J gene TRBJ2-7; perhaps TRBD2 as D (6 bases). This chain's CDR3 is CALAVSYEQYF. CDR3 DNA: TGTGCCTTAGCGGTCTCCTACGAGCAGTACTTC. The whole variable domain, filled in from reference TRBV30 and TRBJ2-7, reads SQTIHQWPATLVQPVGSPLSLECTVEGTSNPNLYWYRQAAGRGLQLLFYSVGIGQISSEVPQNLSASRPQDRQFILSSKKLLLSDSGFYLCALAVSYEQYFGPGTRLTVT.